This T cell receptor beta chain was sequenced for a study of shared clonotypes between healthy human individuals. Whole-study context: Plates per donor: three CD4 naive, three CD4 memory, two CD8 naive, one CD8 memory.

Once extracted for a subset, genomic DNA was divided evenly among several immunoSEQ plates. Repertoires were generated with immunoSEQ multiplex PCR, while TCRdb's copy carries only in-frame clones and drops some. Of about 1.5 million clones in the sample, 95% to 99% were seen once. Trimming removed 2 bases from V and 6 bases from J; junction bases left unmatched: 3. This CDR3 region has 13 residues. Germline CDR1 and CDR2: MNHNY and SVGAGI (reference sequence). The chain couples TRBV6-6 to TRBJ1-2, with 7 bases lining up with TRBD1. The sequenced sample was naive CD4+ T cells sorted from blood. This sample's subset: CD45RA+ positively selected. The clonotype comes from a man aged 30 to 39 in good health. The CDR3 coding sequence is TGTGCCAGCAGTTACCCTGGACAGGATGGCTACACCTTC. It translates to CASSYPGQDGYTF.